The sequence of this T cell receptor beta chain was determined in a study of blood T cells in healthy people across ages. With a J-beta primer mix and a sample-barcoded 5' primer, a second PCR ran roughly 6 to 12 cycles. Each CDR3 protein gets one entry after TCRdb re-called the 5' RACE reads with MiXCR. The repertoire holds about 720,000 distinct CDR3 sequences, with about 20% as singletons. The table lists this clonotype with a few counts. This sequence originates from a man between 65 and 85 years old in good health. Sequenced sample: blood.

The CDR3 region is CASSIHRASYEQYF. The CDR3 bases are TGTGCCAGCAGTATTCACAGGGCATCCTACGAGCAGTACTTC. The chain combines TRBV6-5 with TRBJ2-7; D possibly corresponds to TRBD1 (6 bases). The CDR3 consists of 14 residues. Germline CDR1 and CDR2: MNHEY and SVGAGI. V gave up 5 bases and J gave up 1 base, with 12 bases separating them.